The 27 T cell receptor beta chains below come from one sample, sequenced in a study of cytomegalovirus exposure and HLA in healthy donors. Primers for the PCR totalled 60 Vbeta and 13 Jbeta. Measured with immunoSEQ multiplex PCR; TCRdb has only the in-frame clones, and not every one. The table has about 120,000 clones, 9.5% seen once. The sequenced sample was PBMCs. Source of these receptors: a young man in good health and CMV-seronegative.

A few counts support this clone. This chain links TRBV29-1 with TRBJ2-7; no reliable D call. V was cut by 4 bases and J by 2 bases, with 12 bases left in between. Looked up from germline, CDR1 is SQVTM and CDR2 is ANQGSEA. The CDR3 runs to 13 residues. This chain's CDR3 is CSVGHRQAYEQYF. Here the CDR3 DNA reads TGCAGCGTTGGCCACCGGCAGGCCTACGAGCAGTACTTC.

The V call is TRBV28, the J call TRBJ2-1; 10 nucleotides align to TRBD2. Germline assignment: CDR1 MDHEN and CDR2 SYDVKM. The CDR3 totals 15 residues. J was trimmed by 4 bases and V by 5 bases; bases with no gene match: 5. The chain's CDR3 is CASSVAGGVYNEQFF. For the CDR3, the DNA is TGTGCCAGCAGTGTAGCGGGAGGAGTATACAATGAGCAGTTCTTC.

This chain uses TRBV7-8 with TRBJ2-1; 9 bases line up with TRBD1. V gave up 2 bases and J gave up 5 bases; unmatched junction bases: 4. Germline V gene lookup returns CDR1 SGHVS and CDR2 FQNEAQ. The CDR3 totals 15 residues. CDR3 loop: CASSLLGTGHNEQFF. The DNA of the CDR3 is TGTGCCAGCAGCTTATTGGGGACAGGGCACAATGAGCAGTTCTTC.

The chain has TRBV5-6 and TRBJ2-2, with 9 bases matching TRBD1. The CDR3 extends over 15 amino acids. Germline CDR1 is SGHDT and CDR2 is YYEEEE. J was trimmed by 6 bases and V by 4 bases; bases with no gene match: 7. This CDR3 is CASSLRDREAGELFF. CDR3 DNA sequence: TGTGCCAGCAGCCTTCGGGACAGGGAGGCCGGGGAGCTGTTTTTT.

There are a few counts of this clone. The rearrangement links TRBV7-9 to TRBJ2-5, with 9 bases lining up with TRBD1. Germline V gives CDR1 SEHNR, CDR2 FQNEAQ (reference sequence). Trimming took 7 bases from V and 5 from J; bases not matched to a gene: 8. CDR3 length equals 14 residues. CDR3 sequence reads: CASILTGGSETQYF. CDR3 nucleotide sequence: TGTGCCAGCATCTTGACAGGGGGAAGCGAGACCCAGTACTTC. The entire variable domain, with the rest obtained from reference TRBV7-9 and TRBJ2-5, is as follows: DTGVSQNPRHKITKRGQNVTFRCDPISEHNRLYWYRQTLGQGPEFLTYFQNEAQLEKSRLLSDRFSAERPKGSFSTLEIQRTEQGDSAMYLCASILTGGSETQYFGPGTRLLVL.

CDR3: CASSEGEDRNNEQFF. CDR3 coding DNA: TGTGCCAGCAGTGAAGGGGAGGACCGAAACAATGAGCAGTTCTTC. The chain combines TRBV6-1 with TRBJ2-1, with D possibly being TRBD2 (6 bases). Germline V gene sequence: CDR1 MNHNS, CDR2 SASEGT. Trimming removed 1 base at V and 5 bases at J, with 12 bases between. CDR3 length: 15 residues.

This clone turned up a few times. This chain links TRBV29-1 with TRBJ2-7; 8 bases line up with TRBD1. Germline V lookup: CDR1 SQVTM, CDR2 ANQGSEA. The CDR3 length is 14 residues. Losses at the gene ends were 2 bases for V and 3 bases for J; bases not matched to a gene: 6. CDR3 nucleotide sequence: TGCAGCGTTGAAAGCATCACAGGGGGCTACGAGCAGTACTTC. It specifies CSVESITGGYEQYF.

In this sample, this clone turned up a few times. V usage is TRBV6-1 and J usage is TRBJ1-5; possibly TRBD1 for D (5 bases). CDR1 and CDR2 (germline): MNHNS, SASEGT. V dropped 2 bases and J dropped 2 bases, with 16 bases sitting between them. This CDR3 region has 17 residues. CDR3 DNA sequence: TGTGCCAGCAGTGAATATCGCGACAGCAAGCGCAATCAGCCCCAGCATTTT. This gives the protein CASSEYRDSKRNQPQHF.

The chain uses TRBV7-2 and TRBJ2-1; 9 bases match TRBD2. Looked up from germline, CDR1 is SGHTA and CDR2 is FQGNSA. Trimming removed 4 bases from V and 5 bases from J; junction bases left unmatched: 9. This CDR3 spans 16 amino acids. As DNA, the CDR3 is TGTGCCAGCAGCTCCGGTCTAGCGGGGAACCACAATGAGCAGTTCTTC. Translating it yields CASSSGLAGNHNEQFF.

V and J are TRBV29-1 and TRBJ2-7; possible D gene TRBD2, 5 bases. Germline loops: CDR1 SQVTM, CDR2 ANQGSEA. V was shortened by 1 base and J by 7 bases, with 11 bases between the two germline ends. The CDR3 has 12 amino acids. The DNA for the CDR3 is TGCAGCGTTGAAGGAGCCAGCGGTGAGCAGTACTTC. Protein: CSVEGASGEQYF.

The V gene is TRBV11-2, the J gene TRBJ2-7; TRBD2 agrees at 10 bases. CDR3 length equals 16 residues. J gave up 1 base and V 0 bases, and 3 bases lay outside the gene matches. Germline lookup yields CDR1 SGHAT and CDR2 FQNNGV. The CDR3 sequence: CASSLDRTSGSYEQYF. The CDR3 coding sequence is TGTGCCAGCAGCTTAGATCGGACTAGCGGTTCCTACGAGCAGTACTTC. The full variable domain, in which reference TRBV11-2 and TRBJ2-7 provide the parts outside the CDR3, is EAGVAQSPRYKIIEKRQSVAFWCNPISGHATLYWYQQILGQGPKLLIQFQNNGVVDDSQLPKDRFSAERLKGVDSTLKIQPAKLEDSAVYLCASSLDRTSGSYEQYFGPGTRLTVT.

Only a few counts were recorded for this clone. This chain links TRBV20-1 with TRBJ2-5; no clear D. The germline CDR1 and CDR2 sequences are DFQATT and SNEGSKA (reference sequence). The ends were cut back, 3 bases at V and 5 bases at J, with 7 bases in the middle. The length of the CDR3 is 11 residues. The chain's CDR3 is CSASEQETQYF. CDR3 DNA: TGCAGTGCTAGTGAACAGGAGACCCAGTACTTC.

This clone has only a few counts. The chain has TRBV30 and TRBJ1-1; possible D gene TRBD1, 6 bases. Germline-derived CDR1 and CDR2 are GTSNPN and SVGIG (reference sequence). This CDR3 contains 11 residues. The ends were cut back, 8 bases at V and 3 bases at J, with 10 bases in the middle. The CDR3 DNA sequence: TGTGCCGTACAGGGTTACACTGAAGCTTTCTTT. Translated: CAVQGYTEAFF.

Concerning this clone itself: At one boundary the junction diverges from the germline segment, which might be a read error. The chain employs TRBV9 and TRBJ1-2; 9 bases agree with TRBD1. Germline values: CDR1 SGDLS, CDR2 YYNGEE. There are 13 residues in the CDR3. The CDR3, as DNA: TGTGCCAGCAGCATGACAGGGGGAGGAGGCTACTCCTTC. Amino acid sequence: CASSMTGGGGYSF.

CDR3 protein: CASILAGPGNEQFF. CDR3 in DNA: TGCGCCAGCATCCTAGCGGGACCCGGCAATGAGCAGTTCTTC. The chain employs TRBV4-1 and TRBJ2-1; TRBD2 matches at 9 bases. Germline V gives CDR1 MGHRA, CDR2 YSYEKL. The CDR3 is 14 amino acids. The junction had 7 bases not matched to a gene; V was cut back by 7 bases and J by 6 bases.

This clone was counted a few times. The J gene is TRBJ2-2, the V gene TRBV7-2; maybe TRBD2 (5 bases). The V gene lost 2 bases and the J gene lost 4 bases, with 14 bases spanning the gap. In germline, CDR1 is SGHTA, CDR2 FQGNSA. This CDR3 region has 16 residues. The CDR3 coding sequence is TGTGCCAGCAGCTTACCCCCGGCGGGTAGCACCGGGGAGCTGTTTTTT. Amino acids: CASSLPPAGSTGELFF.

The V and J genes are TRBV7-2 and TRBJ1-5, with 10 bases identical to TRBD1. CDR3 length equals 14 residues. Germline-derived CDR1 and CDR2 are SGHTA and FQGNSA. J lost 4 bases, V lost 5 bases, and 2 bases had no gene match. The CDR3: CASSAGQGNQPQHF. In DNA form, the CDR3 reads TGTGCCAGCAGCGCGGGACAGGGGAATCAGCCCCAGCATTTT.

In this sample, this clone turned up a few times. The rearrangement links TRBV27 to TRBJ1-5, with 10 bases matching TRBD1. The CDR3 consists of 15 residues. Germline CDR1 MNHEY, CDR2 SMNVEV (reference sequence). J lost 3 bases, V lost 2 bases, and 1 base had no gene match. This chain's CDR3 is CASSLDRGHNQPQHF. For the CDR3, the DNA is TGTGCCAGCAGTTTAGACAGGGGGCACAATCAGCCCCAGCATTTT.

The sample holds a few counts of this clone. The gene calls are TRBV28 and TRBJ1-1; 8 nucleotides align to TRBD1. CDR1 is MDHEN and CDR2 is SYDVKM in the germline V gene. V lost 5 bases, J lost 6 bases, and 8 bases stayed unmatched. The CDR3 loop spans 14 amino acids. CDR3 coding DNA: TGTGCCAGCAGTCTGACAGGGGTTGTGGCTGAAGCTTTCTTT. Its translation is CASSLTGVVAEAFF.

The chain has TRBV5-6 and TRBJ2-5, with 7 nucleotides matching TRBD2. Trimming took 0 bases from V and 5 from J; bases not matched to a gene: 7. The CDR3 runs 15 residues. Germline V lookup: CDR1 SGHDT, CDR2 YYEEEE. The CDR3: CASSLVTGGAETQYF. CDR3 coding DNA: TGTGCCAGCAGCTTGGTGACGGGGGGAGCGGAGACCCAGTACTTC.

The rearrangement uses TRBV6-1 and TRBJ2-7; 10 nucleotides line up with TRBD2. This CDR3 has 15 residues. Germline assignment: CDR1 MNHNS and CDR2 SASEGT. Trimming at V came to 4 bases and at J to 5 bases, leaving 8 bases not matched to a gene. CDR3 sequence (DNA): TGTGCCAGCAGTGTCCGGACTAGCGGAGGTAACGAGCAGTACTTC. Its translation is CASSVRTSGGNEQYF.

This clone occurred a few times. The CDR3 loop reads CASSHRQPQGNRDTQYF. The CDR3 nucleotides read TGTGCCAGCAGCCACCGCCAACCTCAGGGAAACAGAGATACGCAGTATTTT. This chain uses TRBV4-2 with TRBJ2-3; possibly TRBD1 for D (5 bases). Trimming took 3 bases from V and 5 from J, leaving 21 bases between them. In germline, CDR1 is LGHNA, CDR2 YNFKEQ. The CDR3 totals 17 residues.

This clone was seen only a few times. The V call is TRBV9, the J call TRBJ2-7, with TRBD2 matching 8 bases. V shed 4 bases, J shed 4 bases, and the junction held 10 bases outside the gene matches. CDR1 and CDR2 from the germline V gene are SGDLS and YYNGEE. CDR3 size: 15 residues. Written as DNA, the CDR3 is TGTGCCAGCAGCTTAAGCGGGGGCCCCACGTACGAGCAGTACTTC. Its protein is CASSLSGGPTYEQYF. The variable domain in full, completed from reference TRBV9 and TRBJ2-7, reads DSGVTQTPKHLITATGQRVTLRCSPRSGDLSVYWYQQSLDQGLQFLIQYYNGEERAKGNILERFSAQQFPDLHSELNLSSLELGDSALYFCASSLSGGPTYEQYFGPGTRLTVT.

This clone was seen once. The V call is TRBV6-1, the J call TRBJ1-2, with 9 positions matching TRBD1. CDR3 length: 14 residues. J was trimmed by 3 bases and V by 8 bases; bases with no gene match: 7. From germline, CDR1 is MNHNS and CDR2 SASEGT. The CDR3: CASGLQGADYGYTF. The CDR3 coding sequence is TGTGCCAGCGGACTACAGGGGGCGGACTATGGCTACACCTTC.

This clone was counted a few times. V usage is TRBV19 and J usage is TRBJ1-5; D possibly corresponds to TRBD1 (6 bases). The CDR3 has 13 residues. Trimming took 8 bases from V and 6 from J, leaving 14 bases between them. CDR1 is LNHDA and CDR2 is SQIVND in the germline V gene (reference sequence). CDR3 bases: TGTGCCAGTGGGGGTGGGGGCGGTCAGCCCCAGCATTTT. It codes for CASGGGGGQPQHF.

CDR3 sequence: CARSVGGAYEQYF. Here the CDR3 DNA reads TGCGCCAGAAGCGTAGGGGGTGCATACGAGCAGTACTTC. The J gene is TRBJ2-7, the V gene TRBV4-3, with a possible D match to TRBD1 (6 bases). V was trimmed by 9 bases and J by 4 bases, leaving 16 bases between them. CDR3 length: 13 residues. CDR1 is LGHNA, CDR2 YSLEER, per germline.

This clone was picked up a small number of times. The chain has TRBV27 and TRBJ1-5; the D gene is possibly TRBD1 (6 bases). This CDR3 is built from 16 residues. V was cut by 0 bases and J by 6 bases, with 15 bases left in between. Germline CDR1 MNHEY, CDR2 SMNVEV (reference sequence). The CDR3 reads CASSLSKWTEGQPQHF. Written as DNA, the CDR3 is TGTGCCAGCAGTTTATCAAAGTGGACAGAAGGTCAGCCCCAGCATTTT.